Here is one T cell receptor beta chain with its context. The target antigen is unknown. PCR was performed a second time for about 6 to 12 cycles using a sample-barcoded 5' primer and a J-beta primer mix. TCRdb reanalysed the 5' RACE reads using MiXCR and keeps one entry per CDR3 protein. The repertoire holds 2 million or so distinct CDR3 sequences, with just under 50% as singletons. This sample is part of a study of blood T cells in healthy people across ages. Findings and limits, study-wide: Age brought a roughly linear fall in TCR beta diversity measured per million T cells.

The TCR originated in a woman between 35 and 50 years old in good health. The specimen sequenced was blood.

CDR3 loop: CASSEYRGSYNEQYF. CDR3 DNA: TGTGCCAGCAGTGAGTATCGTGGCTCCTACAATGAGCAGTACTTC. The rearrangement joins TRBV6-2 or TRBV6-3 to TRBJ2-7; D unclear. Germline V gene data show CDR1 as MNHEY and CDR2 as SVGEGT. The V end lost 5 bases, the J end lost 7 bases, and 21 bases lay between the germline ends. This CDR3 contains 15 residues.